This T cell receptor (beta chain) originates from a study of OX40 agonist ivuxolimab in advanced cancers. General observations from the study: CD4+ and CD8+ blood T cells expanded clonally by week 6 at 0.1 to 3.0 mg/kg.

As for this clone: As yet, its antigen is unknown.

Germline CDR1 and CDR2: SGHVS and FQNEAQ. CDR3 size: 16 residues. The ends lost 5 bases at V and 1 base at J; junction bases unmatched: 9. Profiled with immunoSEQ multiplex PCR; TCRdb holds only in-frame clones, not every one. The sample lists 98,000 or so clones, about 91% occurring once. The origin of this receptor is an adult with an advanced solid tumor such as melanoma, head and neck, liver or kidney cancer. The chain combines TRBV7-8 with TRBJ2-3; the match to TRBD2 covers 7 bases. The specimen comprised CD4+ or CD8+ T cells sorted from blood, sampled in a trial of the OX40 agonist ivuxolimab. The CDR3 region is CASSLSRLAGTDTQYF. DNA for the CDR3: TGTGCCAGCAGCCTCTCAAGGCTAGCGGGCACAGATACGCAGTATTTT.